What follows are 13 T cell receptor beta chains derived from one specimen sequenced in a study of regulatory and conventional T cells in RAG deficiency. Blood CD4+ CD25-high CD127-low regulatory T cells supplied the genomic DNA template. This table comes from immunoSEQ multiplex PCR, and its TCRdb copy is limited to in-frame clones, with some not included. The data show about 7,100 clones, with around 91% seen just once and 1.4% to 1.5% held by the top ten. These data were also filed under a second study, of regulatory T cells. According to that study: Primers: 52 TRBV forward and 13 TRBJ reverse.

Sequencing input: CD127- CD25+ CD4+ Tregs sorted from blood. The receptors shown here come from a human donor in good health.

V gene TRBV4-1 combines with J gene TRBJ1-2; 12 nucleotides line up with TRBD1. Per the germline V gene, CDR1 is MGHRA and CDR2 is YSYEKL. V was clipped by 4 bases and J by 4 bases; unmatched bases: 4. The CDR3 runs to 15 residues. Here the CDR3 reads CASSRGQGASYGYTF. The CDR3 DNA sequence: TGCGCCAGCAGCCGGGGACAGGGGGCGTCCTATGGCTACACCTTC.

V usage is TRBV6-5 and J usage is TRBJ1-2; TRBD1 aligns across 7 bases. The CDR3 has 14 residues. Germline lookup yields CDR1 MNHEY and CDR2 SVGAGI. V lost 2 bases and J lost 7; bases outside the gene matches: 7. The CDR3 loop reads CASSYVTGLGGYTF. In DNA form, the CDR3 reads TGTGCCAGCAGTTACGTGACAGGGCTCGGTGGCTACACCTTC.

CDR3 DNA sequence: TGCGCCAGCAGCTTTCAAGGGATGGAGGGCCCCCAGCATTTT. Protein: CASSFQGMEGPQHF. The chain couples TRBV5-1 to TRBJ1-5, with D unresolved. Trimming left V 2 bases short and J 10 bases short, with 16 bases between. Germline CDR1 is SGHRS and CDR2 is YFSETQ. The CDR3 extends over 14 amino acids.

This rearrangement joins TRBV30 to TRBJ2-7, with D possibly being TRBD1 (8 bases). Trimming cost V 4 bases and J 6 bases, with 16 bases left between them. The CDR3 is made up of 13 amino acids. CDR1 and CDR2 (germline): GTSNPN, SVGIG (reference sequence). For the CDR3, the DNA is TGTGCCTGGACAGCGGGACAGGTCGGCGAGCAGTACTTC. Protein: CAWTAGQVGEQYF.

The rearrangement joins TRBV7-6 to TRBJ1-2, with D maybe TRBD1 (5 bases). Germline V CDR1 and CDR2: SGHVS, FNYEAQ. Trimming stripped 4 bases from V and 4 bases from J, with 13 bases between. This CDR3 is built from 14 residues. The CDR3 coding sequence is TGTGCCAGCAGCTCGTTACAGGTGCCCTATGGCTACACCTTC. Translated, it gives CASSSLQVPYGYTF. The entire variable domain, with the rest obtained from reference TRBV7-6 and TRBJ1-2, is as follows: GAGVSQSPRYKVTKRGQDVALRCDPISGHVSLYWYRQALGQGPEFLTYFNYEAQQDKSGLPNDRFSAERPEGSISTLTIQRTEQRDSAMYRCASSSLQVPYGYTFGSGTRLTVV.

This clone was seen once. The chain uses TRBV4-1 and TRBJ1-6, with TRBD1 identical over 9 bases. The V gene end was trimmed by 4 bases and the J gene end by 6 bases; junction bases not matched to a gene: 7. The CDR3 length is 16 residues. Germline loops: CDR1 MGHRA, CDR2 YSYEKL. The CDR3 reads CASSPLGQGFNSPLHF. The CDR3 DNA is TGCGCCAGCAGCCCTCTGGGACAGGGTTTTAATTCACCCCTCCACTTT.

J is TRBJ2-4 and V is TRBV19, with TRBD2 matching over 7 bases. Germline lookup yields CDR1 LNHDA and CDR2 SQIVND (reference sequence). CDR3 length: 13 residues. Unmatched junction bases numbered 5, after V lost 10 bases and J lost 2 bases. The CDR3 nucleotides read TGTGCCACGAGGGAGGGGTCCAAAAACATTCAGTACTTC. Its protein product is CATREGSKNIQYF.

The chain combines TRBV7-9 with TRBJ1-1; D is unclear. Trimming pared 5 bases from V and 8 bases from J, leaving 9 bases between. Germline-derived CDR1 and CDR2 are SEHNR and FQNEAQ (reference sequence). This CDR3 has 11 residues. CDR3 in amino acids: CASSGLAEAFF. The CDR3 bases are TGTGCCAGCAGCGGCTTGGCCGAAGCTTTCTTT.

The chain is built from TRBV2 and TRBJ1-2; 11 nucleotides line up with TRBD1. Germline V gives CDR1 SNHLY, CDR2 FYNNEI. There are 12 residues in the CDR3. V trimming: 7 bases; J trimming: 7 bases; junction bases outside the gene matches: 2. The CDR3 protein is CASKGQGGGYTF. The CDR3 nucleotides read TGTGCCAGCAAGGGACAGGGGGGTGGCTACACCTTC.

The rearrangement uses TRBV28 and TRBJ1-2; TRBD1 is a possible D gene (5 bases). The germline CDR1 and CDR2 sequences are MDHEN and SYDVKM. Trimming stripped 8 bases from V and 6 bases from J, with 10 bases between. The CDR3 runs to 11 residues. The CDR3 loop is CASAGIDGYTF. CDR3 coding DNA: TGTGCCAGCGCAGGGATCGATGGCTACACCTTC.

In DNA, the CDR3 is TGTGCCAGCAGCATAGCGGGGTACTCCTACAATGAGCAGTTCTTC. This encodes CASSIAGYSYNEQFF. This chain links TRBV27 with TRBJ2-1; 8 nucleotides line up with TRBD2. The CDR3 covers 15 residues. Trimming cost V 6 bases and J 0 bases; bases outside gene matches: 4. Per the germline V gene, CDR1 is MNHEY and CDR2 is SMNVEV (reference sequence).

V gene TRBV7-9 combines with J gene TRBJ2-1; 7 nucleotides agree with TRBD2. Germline trimming cut 5 bases from V and 6 bases from J; bases unmatched to any gene: 13. There are 16 residues in the CDR3. Germline V CDR1 and CDR2: SEHNR, FQNEAQ (reference sequence). CDR3 sequence (DNA): TGTGCCAGCAGCCGGACGATAGCGGGTGTACTCAATGAGCAGTTCTTC. Translating gives CASSRTIAGVLNEQFF.

The chain links TRBV5-4 to TRBJ1-6; perhaps TRBD1 as D (5 bases). V dropped 4 bases and J dropped 0 bases, with 14 bases sitting between them. Germline V gives CDR1 SGHNT, CDR2 YYREEE (reference sequence). The CDR3 length is 17 residues. CDR3 nucleotide sequence: TGTGCCAGCAGCAACCCGACAGATAGCTCCTATAATTCACCCCTCCACTTT. Amino acid sequence: CASSNPTDSSYNSPLHF.